This T cell receptor beta chain appears in the sequencing data of a study of blood T cell repertoires in COVID-19. Study overall: PBMCs, B-cell-depleted T cells, or T cells provided the cDNA or gDNA that made up the material.

Methods used by the authors: Nucleated cell counts were estimated from reference gene primer amplification. The method was immunoSEQ multiplex PCR; TCRdb's version includes in-frame clones alone and lacks a portion of them. Clonal size and the V and J genes are those of that table, whereas D and trimming came from the DNA. The table has about 71,000 clones, roughly 83% seen once. Seattle enrolled patients during active infection and tracked them longitudinally. Trimming removed 4 bases at V and 5 bases at J, with 9 bases between. CDR3 length: 12 residues. Germline CDR1 SGHDT, CDR2 YYEEEE. This receptor was identified in a man aged 25-45 years with COVID-19, enrolled during active disease. V and J are TRBV5-6 and TRBJ1-1, with no clear D. Sequences were obtained from peripheral blood. The CDR3 spells CASSQGRTEAFF. The DNA of the CDR3 is TGTGCCAGCAGCCAAGGGAGGACTGAAGCTTTCTTT. The entire variable domain, with the rest obtained from reference TRBV5-6 and TRBJ1-1, is as follows: DAGVTQSPTHLIKTRGQQVTLRCSPKSGHDTVSWYQQALGQGPQFIFQYYEEEERQRGNFPDRFSGHQFPNYSSELNVNALLLGDSALYLCASSQGRTEAFFGQGTRLTVV.